This T cell receptor beta chain emerged from a study of early T cells in non-severe SARS-CoV-2 infection. Overall study context: Sequencing was performed on bulk RNA from unsorted whole blood, leaving chains unpaired.

Each CDR3 protein gets one entry after TCRdb re-called the 5' RACE reads with MiXCR. The profile shows some 29,000 distinct CDR3 sequences, roughly 5% of them singletons. This CDR3 contains 16 residues. Per the germline V gene, CDR1 is SGHRS and CDR2 is YFSETQ. Trimming shortened V by 1 base and J by 0 bases, and 13 bases separated the two germline ends. There are many counts of this clonotype. What was sequenced was whole blood. The clonotype was recovered from an adult who was a healthcare worker with PCR-confirmed SARS-CoV-2 infection or an uninfected control (not recorded which). The rearrangement uses TRBV5-1 and TRBJ1-1, with D possibly matching TRBD1 (5 bases). The CDR3 DNA reads as TGCGCCAGCAGCTTGCACTGGGACGGTCTGAACACTGAAGCTTTCTTT. Amino acids: CASSLHWDGLNTEAFF.